At least ten counts were recorded for the clone carrying this TCR beta chain. The data belong to a study of T cells in Graves' hyperthyroidism and ophthalmopathy. The TCR beta CDR3 regions underwent amplification using RNA transcripts as the source. The TCR CDR3 was amplified in a first-round RT-PCR using the HTBI primer set. TCRdb re-called the multiplex PCR reads with MiXCR, one entry per CDR3 protein. The sample records around 600,000 distinct CDR3 sequences, 15% to 18% being singletons. The trim removed 1 base at V and 0 bases at J, leaving 6 bases unmatched. CDR3 length equals 16 residues. Germline values: CDR1 DFQATT, CDR2 SNEGSKA (reference sequence).

This clonotype was obtained from a woman younger than 45 with Graves' hyperthyroidism. The V gene is TRBV20-1, the J gene TRBJ2-7, with 10 nucleotides matching TRBD2. Sequencing input: blood. The DNA for the CDR3 is TGCAGTGCTAGAGGGTCCCTAGCGGGAGTCTCCTACGAGCAGTACTTC. Translated, it gives CSARGSLAGVSYEQYF.